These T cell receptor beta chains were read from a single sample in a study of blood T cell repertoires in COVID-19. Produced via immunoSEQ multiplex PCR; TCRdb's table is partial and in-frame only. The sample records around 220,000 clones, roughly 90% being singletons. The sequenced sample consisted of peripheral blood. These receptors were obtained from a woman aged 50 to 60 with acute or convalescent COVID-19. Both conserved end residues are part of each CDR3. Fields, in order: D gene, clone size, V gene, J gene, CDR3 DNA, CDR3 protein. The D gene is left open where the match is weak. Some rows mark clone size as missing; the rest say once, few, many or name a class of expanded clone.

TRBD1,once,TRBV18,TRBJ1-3,TGTGCCAGCTCACGGGACAGGGGATTTGGAAACACCATATATTTT,CASSRDRGFGNTIYF
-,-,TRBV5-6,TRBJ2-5,TGTGCCAGCAGCTTTTCAGGGGAGGAGACCCAGTACTTC,CASSFSGEETQYF
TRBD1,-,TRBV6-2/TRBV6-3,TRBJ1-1,TGTGCCAGCAGTTACAGGGGGCAGGGAACTGAAGCTTTCTTT,CASSYRGQGTEAFF
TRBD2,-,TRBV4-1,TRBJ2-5,TGCGCCAGTCGACTAGCGGGTCCCGTAGAGACCCAGTACTTC,CASRLAGPVETQYF
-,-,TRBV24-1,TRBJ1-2,TGTGCCACCAGTGTGCGTAAGATACCTGGCTACACCTTC,CATSVRKIPGYTF
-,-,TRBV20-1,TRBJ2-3,TGCAGTGCTAGTAGTGGCGCGGTTACGCAGTATTTT,CSASSGAVTQYF
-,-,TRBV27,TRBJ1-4,TGTGCCAGCAGTTTATATCCAGGGTCGGGTGAAAAACTGTTTTTT,CASSLYPGSGEKLFF
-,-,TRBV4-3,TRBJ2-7,TGCGCCAGCAGCCAAGGCGGCTCCTCCTACGAGCAGTACTTC,CASSQGGSSYEQYF
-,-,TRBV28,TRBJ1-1,TGTGCCAGCAGTTTAGGGGCAGCTCCGAACACTGAAGCTTTCTTT,CASSLGAAPNTEAFF
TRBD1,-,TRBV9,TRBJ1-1,TGTGCCAGCAGCGTAACGGACAGGCCAAGGAGGAACACTGAAGCTTTCTTT,CASSVTDRPRRNTEAFF
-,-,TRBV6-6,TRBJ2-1,TGTGCCAGCAGTTACCATTCCCATGAGCAGTTCTTC,CASSYHSHEQFF
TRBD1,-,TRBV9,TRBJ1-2,TGTGCCAGCAGCGTAGCCCCGGGACAGGGGTATGGCTACACCTTC,CASSVAPGQGYGYTF
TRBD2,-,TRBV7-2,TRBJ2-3,TGTGCCAGCAGCTTACAGGCTAGCGGTAGCACAGATACGCAGTATTTT,CASSLQASGSTDTQYF
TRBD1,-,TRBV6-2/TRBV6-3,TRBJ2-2,TGTGCCAGCAGTTCCCGTGGGACAGCCGACACCGGGGAGCTGTTTTTT,CASSSRGTADTGELFF
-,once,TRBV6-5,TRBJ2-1,TGTGCCACCTCAGGGGACCTTGCAAATGAGCAGTTCTTC,CATSGDLANEQFF
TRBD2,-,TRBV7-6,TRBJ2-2,TGTGCCAGCAGCTTAGGGGGGACTAGCGTCGATCCCGGGGAGCTGTTTTTT,CASSLGGTSVDPGELFF
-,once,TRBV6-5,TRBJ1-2,TGTGCCAGCAGTCTCCTAGACAGCCCCTATGGCTACACCTTC,CASSLLDSPYGYTF
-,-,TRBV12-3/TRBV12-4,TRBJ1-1,TGTGCCAGCAGTTCTTGGAACACTGAAGCTTTCTTT,CASSSWNTEAFF